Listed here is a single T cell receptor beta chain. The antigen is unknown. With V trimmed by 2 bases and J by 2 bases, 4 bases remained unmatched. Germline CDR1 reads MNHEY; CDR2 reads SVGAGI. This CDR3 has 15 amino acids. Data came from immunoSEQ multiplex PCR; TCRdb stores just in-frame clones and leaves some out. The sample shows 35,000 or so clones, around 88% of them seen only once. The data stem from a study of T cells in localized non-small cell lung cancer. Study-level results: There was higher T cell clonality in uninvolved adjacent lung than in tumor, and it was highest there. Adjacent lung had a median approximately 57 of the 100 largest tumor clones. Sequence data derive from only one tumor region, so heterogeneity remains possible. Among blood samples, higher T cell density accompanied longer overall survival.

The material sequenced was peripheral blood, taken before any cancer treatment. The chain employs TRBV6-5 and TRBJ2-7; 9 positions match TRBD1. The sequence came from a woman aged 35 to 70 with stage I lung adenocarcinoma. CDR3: CASSYTWTGAYEQYF. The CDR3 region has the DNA TGTGCCAGCAGTTACACCTGGACAGGGGCCTACGAGCAGTACTTC.